This T cell receptor beta chain emerged from a study of human T cells and chemical hapten exposure. Turning to the study itself: Patch tests applied 0.01% DPC to the upper back and were scored after 6 days.

Via MiXCR, TCRdb re-called the RACE reads, giving one row per CDR3 protein. The sample records fewer than 95,000 distinct CDR3 sequences, approximately 10% being singletons. Many counts were recorded for this clonotype. Time point described: patch test 2, 6 weeks after DPC sensitization. The treatment here: therapeutic diphenylcyclopropenone sensitization with weekly scalp DPC. The trim removed 0 bases at V and 7 bases at J, leaving 3 bases unmatched. Germline V gene lookup returns CDR1 ENHRY and CDR2 SYGVKD. This CDR3 has 15 amino acids. The chain combines TRBV10-3 with TRBJ2-1; 10 nucleotides align to TRBD2. Sequenced here: whole blood, sampled in connection with sensitization to the hapten diphenylcyclopropenone (DPC). The TCR comes from a man aged 40-49 years with alopecia areata. Some clones in this sample may be carry-over from other donors' samples. The CDR3 sequence is CAISESGLAANEQFF. The CDR3 DNA reads TGTGCCATCAGTGAGTCAGGACTAGCGGCTAATGAGCAGTTCTTC.